This T cell receptor beta chain was recorded in a study of technical replicates of blood from a few donors. Germline CDR1 reads SGHTS; CDR2 reads YDEGEE. Trimming cost V 3 bases and J 0 bases, with 10 bases left between them. There are 16 residues in the CDR3. Data came from immunoSEQ multiplex PCR; TCRdb stores just in-frame clones and leaves some out. Counted here are 75,000 to 95,000 clones, 96% occurring once; the ten biggest clones make up more than 0.35%. The sample was T cells isolated from PBMCs. The source is a human donor in good health. The chain is built from TRBV5-8 and TRBJ2-6; a possible D gene is TRBD1 (6 bases). Here the CDR3 reads CASSSGHLSGANVLTF. Written as DNA, the CDR3 is TGTGCCAGCAGCTCGGGACACCTCTCTGGGGCCAACGTCCTGACTTTC.